This TCR beta chain was observed in a study of T cells after yellow fever vaccination. Whole-study findings and limits: Weaker overall, the secondary response nonetheless peaked faster (day 5 versus 15). Abundant clonotypes (contaminants from the bulk population) could be present in FACS-sorted repertoires. A large majority of primary-vaccination clones showed up again after the booster (96% CD4, about 87% CD8). Only a minor proportion of clonotypes was detected across both CD4 and CD8 compartments.

A word on this clonotype: Its antigen is not identified.

The V gene end was trimmed by 8 bases and the J gene end by 7 bases; junction bases not matched to a gene: 9. The length of the CDR3 is 13 residues. The germline V gene encodes CDR1 LNHNV and CDR2 YYDKDF (reference sequence). TCRdb re-called the 5' RACE reads through MiXCR, storing one row per CDR3 protein. Of 620,000 or so distinct CDR3 sequences in the sample, 9% to 15% were seen once. The chain carries TRBV15 and TRBJ1-2; TRBD1 aligns across 8 bases. The sample was PBMCs, taken on the day of the yellow fever booster vaccination. The clonotype was recovered from a man aged 30-40 years who received the YFV17D yellow fever vaccine. CDR3 DNA sequence: TGTGCCACCTCGGACAGGGTGGTAGGTGGCTACACCTTC. As protein: CATSDRVVGGYTF.